Each of the 32 T cell receptor beta chains below was sequenced from the same sample in a study of cytomegalovirus exposure and HLA in healthy donors. PCR primers comprised 60 Vbeta and 13 Jbeta primers. Data came from immunoSEQ multiplex PCR; TCRdb stores just in-frame clones and leaves some out. The sample holds approximately 110,000 clones, 82% seen once. The sequenced material came from PBMCs. Receptors originate from a woman aged 18-29 years in good health and CMV-seronegative.

This chain links TRBV29-1 with TRBJ2-2, with 7 bases matching TRBD1. Germline V gene sequence: CDR1 SQVTM, CDR2 ANQGSEA. V dropped 4 bases and J dropped 0; count of bases not matched to a gene: 5. The CDR3 length is 15 residues. In DNA form, the CDR3 reads TGCAGCGTTGTTGGGGACAGTACGAACACCGGGGAGCTGTTTTTT. Encoded protein: CSVVGDSTNTGELFF.

V and J are TRBV4-1 and TRBJ1-1; 7 bases fit TRBD1. CDR1 and CDR2 (germline): MGHRA, YSYEKL. Trimming cost V 0 bases and J 3 bases; bases outside gene matches: 4. There are 15 residues in the CDR3. CDR3 residues: CASSQDQQGHTEAFF. CDR3 DNA: TGCGCCAGCAGCCAAGATCAACAGGGGCACACTGAAGCTTTCTTT.

This chain links TRBV30 with TRBJ1-1; weak D call: TRBD1 (5 bases). The CDR3 consists of 12 residues. CDR1 and CDR2 (germline): GTSNPN, SVGIG (reference sequence). Trimming stripped 1 base from V and 7 bases from J, with 10 bases between. This chain's CDR3 is CAWSAGQYEAFF. DNA of the CDR3: TGTGCCTGGAGTGCAGGGCAGTATGAAGCTTTCTTT.

The rearrangement uses TRBV28 and TRBJ1-4; 11 bases are shared with TRBD1. Trimming removed 4 bases from V and 1 base from J; junction bases left unmatched: 5. The CDR3 is 17 amino acids. Germline V lookup: CDR1 MDHEN, CDR2 SYDVKM. CDR3 coding DNA: TGTGCCAGCAGTTCCCGGACAGGGGGCATAACTAATGAAAAACTGTTTTTT. It encodes CASSSRTGGITNEKLFF. Combining the CDR3 with reference TRBV28 and TRBJ1-4 gives the whole variable domain DVKVTQSSRYLVKRTGEKVFLECVQDMDHENMFWYRQDPGLGLRLIYFSYDVKMKEKGDIPEGYSVSREKKERFSLILESASTNQTSMYLCASSSRTGGITNEKLFFGSGTQLSVL.

The rearrangement uses TRBV4-1 and TRBJ1-2; no firm D call. The V end was cut by 0 bases, the J end by 13 bases, with 15 bases between. CDR1 and CDR2 (germline): MGHRA, YSYEKL. The CDR3 loop spans 13 amino acids. In DNA, the CDR3 is TGCGCCAGCAGCCAAGATTGGAGGGCGGCGGTCACCTTC. This gives the protein CASSQDWRAAVTF.

The chain combines TRBV2 with TRBJ1-5, with D unresolved. Trimming shortened V by 6 bases and J by 7 bases, and 10 bases separated the two germline ends. Germline values: CDR1 SNHLY, CDR2 FYNNEI. The CDR3 contains 12 residues. The CDR3 coding sequence is TGTGCCAGCAGCAACTTAATGCAGCCCCAGCATTTT. Amino acids: CASSNLMQPQHF.

The chain couples TRBV6-1 to TRBJ1-5; TRBD1 is a possible D gene (5 bases). The CDR3 runs to 13 residues. Trimming took 6 bases from V and 7 from J, leaving 13 bases between them. Germline V CDR1 and CDR2: MNHNS, SASEGT. Here the CDR3 DNA reads TGTGCCAGCAGCCCGTTAGGGGTGCAGCCCCAGCATTTT. Translation gives CASSPLGVQPQHF.

This clone occurred a few times. The chain is built from TRBV13 and TRBJ2-7, with TRBD1 matching 10 bases. From germline, CDR1 is PRHDT and CDR2 FYEKMQ (reference sequence). J was trimmed by 5 bases and V by 4 bases; bases with no gene match: 5. CDR3 length equals 14 residues. CDR3 DNA: TGTGCCAGCAGCTCGGGACAGGGGCGCGACGAGCAGTACGTC. Translating gives CASSSGQGRDEQYV.

The table lists this clone with many counts. The rearrangement links TRBV2 to TRBJ2-7; maybe TRBD2 (5 bases). The V end was cut by 5 bases, the J end by 7 bases, with 9 bases between. Germline V gene sequence: CDR1 SNHLY, CDR2 FYNNEI. This CDR3 has 11 residues. DNA of the CDR3: TGTGCCAGCAGTCCGGGCGGGGAGCAGTACTTC. It encodes CASSPGGEQYF.

The rearrangement joins TRBV28 to TRBJ2-3; 10 bases are shared with TRBD2. V lost 3 bases and J lost 1; bases outside the gene matches: 7. This CDR3 contains 17 residues. Looked up from germline, CDR1 is MDHEN and CDR2 is SYDVKM. In DNA, the CDR3 is TGTGCCAGCAGTTTTGCGCCCCTAGCGGGAGGCACAGATACGCAGTATTTT. It is translated as CASSFAPLAGGTDTQYF.

The chain joins TRBV19 to TRBJ1-5; TRBD1 matches 7 bases. CDR3 length: 14 residues. Losses at the gene ends were 3 bases for V and 7 bases for J; bases not matched to a gene: 6. The germline gives CDR1 LNHDA, CDR2 SQIVND (reference sequence). Here the CDR3 DNA reads TGTGCCAGTAGTATGACAGGGACGGGGCAGCCCCAGCATTTT. Residues: CASSMTGTGQPQHF.

The genes are TRBV29-1 and TRBJ1-2; possibly TRBD1 for D (5 bases). The V gene's germline CDR1 is SQVTM and CDR2 ANQGSEA. This CDR3 spans 13 amino acids. V lost 2 bases and J lost 5, with 12 bases in between. The CDR3 sequence is CSVERVRGYGYTF. In nucleotides, the CDR3 is TGCAGCGTTGAAAGGGTGCGGGGGTATGGCTACACCTTC.

This clone was seen once. J is TRBJ2-1 and V is TRBV11-2, with D possibly being TRBD1 (6 bases). Germline lookup yields CDR1 SGHAT and CDR2 FQNNGV. Trimming took 2 bases from V and 8 from J, leaving 13 bases between them. This CDR3 spans 14 amino acids. The CDR3 loop is CASSLNRVWDEQFF. CDR3 DNA: TGTGCCAGCAGCTTAAACAGGGTGTGGGATGAGCAGTTCTTC.

The chain recombines TRBV23-1 with TRBJ1-5; D ambiguous. TRBV23-1 is given ORF status, its function remaining uncertain. The ends were cut back, 0 bases at V and 2 bases at J, with 14 bases in the middle. The CDR3 runs to 17 residues. The CDR3 region has the DNA TGCGCCAGCAGTCAATCTGCGTTGGGCGTGGGCAATCAGCCCCAGCATTTT. It codes for CASSQSALGVGNQPQHF.

V and J are TRBV5-6 and TRBJ1-1; D may be TRBD1 (6 bases). Trimming removed 1 base at V and 0 bases at J, with 13 bases between. The germline V gene has CDR1 SGHDT and CDR2 YYEEEE. The CDR3 length is 16 residues. DNA for the CDR3: TGTGCCAGCAGCTTGTTAGGACAGAGCATGAACACTGAAGCTTTCTTT. It codes for CASSLLGQSMNTEAFF. Complete variable domain (other parts from reference TRBV5-6 and TRBJ1-1): DAGVTQSPTHLIKTRGQQVTLRCSPKSGHDTVSWYQQALGQGPQFIFQYYEEEERQRGNFPDRFSGHQFPNYSSELNVNALLLGDSALYLCASSLLGQSMNTEAFFGQGTRLTVV.

The chain couples TRBV19 to TRBJ1-1; D not certain. Per germline, CDR1 LNHDA and CDR2 SQIVND (reference sequence). The ends were cut back, 6 bases at V and 4 bases at J, with 9 bases in the middle. CDR3 length: 12 amino acids. In DNA form, the CDR3 reads TGTGCCAGTAGCCTCTCGGGCACTGAAGCTTTCTTT. Protein: CASSLSGTEAFF.

This clone showed up just a few times. This chain joins TRBV10-3 and TRBJ2-1; the D gene is possibly TRBD1 (6 bases). Trimming took 4 bases from V and 8 from J, leaving 15 bases between them. Germline CDR1 ENHRY, CDR2 SYGVKD. The CDR3 is made up of 14 amino acids. Here the CDR3 reads CAISGAGAAYEQFF. The DNA for the CDR3 is TGTGCCATCAGTGGGGCAGGGGCGGCCTATGAGCAGTTCTTC.

The CDR3 region is CASSQGYGYTF. CDR3 coding DNA: TGTGCCAGCAGTCAGGGCTATGGCTACACCTTC. The V and J genes are TRBV6-4 and TRBJ1-2; possibly TRBD1 for D (5 bases). The CDR3 runs to 11 residues. The ends were cut back, 5 bases at V and 4 bases at J, with 5 bases in the middle. Germline values: CDR1 MRHNA, CDR2 SNTAGT.

The J gene is TRBJ2-7, the V gene TRBV9; 13 positions agree with TRBD2. V lost 4 bases, J lost 3 bases, and 4 bases stayed unmatched. The CDR3 sequence is 15 residues long. Germline CDR1 is SGDLS and CDR2 is YYNGEE. The CDR3 reads CASSSRLAGGYEQYF. CDR3 nucleotides: TGTGCCAGCAGCTCCCGACTAGCGGGAGGCTACGAGCAGTACTTC.

The chain is built from TRBV27 and TRBJ2-1; no clear D. The CDR3 consists of 13 residues. Deletions cut 5 bases from V and 7 bases from J, with 12 bases between. The germline gives CDR1 MNHEY, CDR2 SMNVEV (reference sequence). In nucleotides, the CDR3 is TGTGCCAGCAGTCCCGCCAGTTGGAATGAGCAGTTCTTC. Protein: CASSPASWNEQFF.

This sequence joins TRBV5-1 and TRBJ1-1; TRBD1 agrees at 9 bases. The CDR3 has 16 amino acids. After removal of 4 bases from V and 1 base from J, the junction contained 8 bases not matched to a gene. Germline V CDR1 and CDR2: SGHRS, YFSETQ. The CDR3 sequence: CASSTHRGQRNTEAFF. As DNA, the CDR3 is TGCGCCAGCAGCACCCACAGGGGGCAGCGGAACACTGAAGCTTTCTTT.

This clone was counted between two and nine times. The chain links TRBV5-5 to TRBJ2-7; TRBD1 matches at 7 bases. V dropped 2 bases and J dropped 2; count of bases not matched to a gene: 1. Germline CDR1 SGHKS, CDR2 YYEKEE (reference sequence). This CDR3 is 13 amino acids long. CDR3 coding DNA: TGTGCCAGCAGCTTCCAGGGGGCCTACGAGCAGTACTTC. It translates to CASSFQGAYEQYF. Using reference TRBV5-5 and TRBJ2-7 for the parts outside the CDR3, the full variable domain is DAGVTQSPTHLIKTRGQQVTLRCSPISGHKSVSWYQQVLGQGPQFIFQYYEKEERGRGNFPDRFSARQFPNYSSELNVNALLLGDSALYLCASSFQGAYEQYFGPGTRLTVT.

This rearrangement joins TRBV30 to TRBJ2-1; D remains ambiguous. The V end was cut by 1 base, the J end by 0 bases, with 7 bases between. The germline V gene encodes CDR1 GTSNPN and CDR2 SVGIG (reference sequence). The CDR3 length is 14 residues. CDR3 coding DNA: TGTGCCTGGAGTGCTAGGTTCTCCTACAATGAGCAGTTCTTC. It translates to CAWSARFSYNEQFF.

J is TRBJ2-7 and V is TRBV27; TRBD2 matches 7 bases. The CDR3 spans 14 residues. Germline V gene data show CDR1 as MNHEY and CDR2 as SMNVEV (reference sequence). The junction had 10 bases not matched to a gene; V was cut back by 5 bases and J by 6 bases. CDR3 sequence reads: CASSPGGRAGEQYV. As DNA, the CDR3 is TGTGCCAGCAGTCCAGGTGGGAGGGCGGGCGAGCAGTACGTC.

This chain connects TRBV19 to TRBJ1-1, with 9 bases identical to TRBD1. Trimming removed 4 bases from V and 2 bases from J; junction bases left unmatched: 5. The CDR3 runs 15 residues. Germline loops: CDR1 LNHDA, CDR2 SQIVND (reference sequence). The CDR3 DNA reads as TGTGCCAGTAGTACGCCGGGACAGGGTAACACTGAAGCTTTCTTT. Protein sequence: CASSTPGQGNTEAFF.

CDR3 DNA: TGTGCCATCAGTACGACTCGGGACAGGGGTACTGAAGCTTTCTTT. Protein sequence: CAISTTRDRGTEAFF. The V gene is TRBV10-3, the J gene TRBJ1-1, with 10 bases matching TRBD1. Unmatched junction bases numbered 8, after V lost 5 bases and J lost 5 bases. The CDR3 totals 15 residues. Germline CDR1 is ENHRY and CDR2 is SYGVKD.

This clone has more than one count but fewer than ten. J is TRBJ1-5 and V is TRBV6-1; the match to TRBD1 covers 8 bases. Germline CDR1 and CDR2: MNHNS and SASEGT. Trimming took 6 bases from V and 5 from J; bases not matched to a gene: 6. The CDR3 runs to 14 residues. The CDR3 nucleotides are TGTGCCAGCAGCCGACAGGGACAGGATCAGCCCCAGCATTTT. Translated: CASSRQGQDQPQHF.

The count of this clone is one. The chain has TRBV12-5 and TRBJ2-7; D call uncertain. The germline CDR1 and CDR2 sequences are LGHNT and FRNRAP. V dropped 7 bases and J dropped 3 bases, with 7 bases sitting between them. This CDR3 has 11 residues. The CDR3 coding sequence is TGTGCTAGTGCTAACCTCTACGAGCAGTACTTC. This codes for CASANLYEQYF.

The chain combines TRBV4-1 with TRBJ2-3, with 8 bases fitting TRBD1. The CDR3 extends over 14 amino acids. The V segment lost 1 base and the J segment 5 bases; nucleotides outside the gene matches: 2. The germline V gene has CDR1 MGHRA and CDR2 YSYEKL. CDR3 bases: TGCGCCAGCAGCCAAGGCAGGGGGCAAGATACGCAGTATTTT. It encodes CASSQGRGQDTQYF.

The chain has TRBV27 and TRBJ1-5, with a weak D call TRBD1 (6 bases). The length of the CDR3 is 14 residues. Germline CDR1 MNHEY, CDR2 SMNVEV (reference sequence). V gave up 2 bases and J gave up 5 bases, with 10 bases separating them. The CDR3 DNA follows: TGTGCCAGCAGTTTAAGCAGGGGCGATCAGCCCCAGCATTTT. The encoded protein is CASSLSRGDQPQHF.

V and J are TRBV18 and TRBJ2-7; D is possibly TRBD1 (6 bases). V gave up 3 bases and J gave up 6 bases, with 6 bases separating them. This CDR3 region has 11 residues. The germline V gene has CDR1 KGHSH and CDR2 LQKENI. CDR3 amino acids: CASSPGAEQYF. CDR3 DNA sequence: TGTGCCAGCTCACCGGGGGCCGAGCAGTACTTC.

The chain links TRBV7-2 to TRBJ1-5, with TRBD1 as a possible D gene (5 bases). Germline loops: CDR1 SGHTA, CDR2 FQGNSA. CDR3 length: 16 amino acids. Trimming left V 1 base short and J 7 bases short, with 17 bases between. The CDR3: CASSLVGPGGVQPQHF. The DNA of the CDR3 is TGTGCCAGCAGCTTAGTTGGTCCCGGGGGAGTACAGCCCCAGCATTTT.